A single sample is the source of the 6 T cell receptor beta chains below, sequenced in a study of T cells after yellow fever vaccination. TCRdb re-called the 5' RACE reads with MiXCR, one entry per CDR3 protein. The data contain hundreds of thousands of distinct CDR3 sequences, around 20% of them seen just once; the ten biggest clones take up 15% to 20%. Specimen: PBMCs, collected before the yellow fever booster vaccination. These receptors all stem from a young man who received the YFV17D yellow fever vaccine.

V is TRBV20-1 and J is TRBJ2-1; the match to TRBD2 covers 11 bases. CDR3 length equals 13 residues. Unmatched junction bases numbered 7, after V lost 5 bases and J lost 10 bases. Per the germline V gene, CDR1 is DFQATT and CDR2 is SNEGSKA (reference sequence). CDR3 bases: TGCAGTGCTGATAGCGGGGGGGCACAGGAGCAGTTCTTC. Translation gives CSADSGGAQEQFF.

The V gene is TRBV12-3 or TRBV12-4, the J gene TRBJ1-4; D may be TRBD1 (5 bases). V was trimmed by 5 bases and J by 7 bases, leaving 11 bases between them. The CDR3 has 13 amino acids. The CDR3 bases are TGTGCCAGCAGTCGCAGGGTGGGTGAAAAACTGTTTTTT. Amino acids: CASSRRVGEKLFF.

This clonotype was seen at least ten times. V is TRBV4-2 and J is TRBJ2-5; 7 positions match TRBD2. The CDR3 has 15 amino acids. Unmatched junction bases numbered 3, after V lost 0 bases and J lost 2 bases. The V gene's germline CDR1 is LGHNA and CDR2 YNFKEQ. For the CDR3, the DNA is TGTGCCAGCAGCCAAGATCCGGGGGGACAAGAGACCCAGTACTTC. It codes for CASSQDPGGQETQYF.

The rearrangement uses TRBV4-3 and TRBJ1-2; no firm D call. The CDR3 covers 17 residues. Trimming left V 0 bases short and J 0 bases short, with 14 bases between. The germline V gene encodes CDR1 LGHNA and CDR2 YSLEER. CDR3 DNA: TGCGCCAGCAGCCAAGATCGAGGTTCTTGGGCTAACTATGGCTACACCTTC. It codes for CASSQDRGSWANYGYTF.

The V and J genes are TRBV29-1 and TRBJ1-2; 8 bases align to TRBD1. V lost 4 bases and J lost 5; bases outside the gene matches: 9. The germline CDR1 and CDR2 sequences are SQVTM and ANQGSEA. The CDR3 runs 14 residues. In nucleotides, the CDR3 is TGCAGCGTTGCACGTGACAGGGGATGGTATGGCTACACCTTC. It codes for CSVARDRGWYGYTF.

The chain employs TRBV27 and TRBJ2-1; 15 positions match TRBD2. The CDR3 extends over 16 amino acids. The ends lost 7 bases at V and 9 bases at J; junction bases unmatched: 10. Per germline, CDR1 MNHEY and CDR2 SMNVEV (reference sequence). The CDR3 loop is CASNWGLAGGLGEQFF. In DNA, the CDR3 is TGTGCCAGCAACTGGGGACTAGCGGGGGGTTTGGGTGAGCAGTTCTTC.